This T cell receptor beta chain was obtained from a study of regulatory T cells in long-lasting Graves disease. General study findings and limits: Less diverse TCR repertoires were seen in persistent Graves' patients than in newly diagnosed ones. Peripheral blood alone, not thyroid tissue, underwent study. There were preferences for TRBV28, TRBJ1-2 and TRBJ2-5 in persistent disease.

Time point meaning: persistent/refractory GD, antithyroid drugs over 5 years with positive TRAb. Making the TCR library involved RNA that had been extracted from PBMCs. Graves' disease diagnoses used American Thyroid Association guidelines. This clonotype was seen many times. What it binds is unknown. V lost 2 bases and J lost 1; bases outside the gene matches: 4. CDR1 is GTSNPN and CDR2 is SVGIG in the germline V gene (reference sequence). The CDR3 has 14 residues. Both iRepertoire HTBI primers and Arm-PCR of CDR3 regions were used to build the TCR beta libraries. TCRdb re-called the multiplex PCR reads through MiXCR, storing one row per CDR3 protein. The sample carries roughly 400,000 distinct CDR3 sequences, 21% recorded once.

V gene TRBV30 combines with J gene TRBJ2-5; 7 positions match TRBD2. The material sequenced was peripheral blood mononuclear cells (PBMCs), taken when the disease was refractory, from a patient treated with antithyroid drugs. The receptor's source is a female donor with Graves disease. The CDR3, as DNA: TGTGCCTGGAGTTTGTGGGAGGGCCAAGAGACCCAGTACTTC. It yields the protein CAWSLWEGQETQYF.